Listed below are T cell receptor beta chains from one sample, sequenced in a study of blood T cell repertoires in COVID-19. Data came from immunoSEQ multiplex PCR; TCRdb stores just in-frame clones and leaves some out. The sample consists of tens of thousands of clones, roughly 86% of them appearing once. The specimen sequenced was peripheral blood. The source is a human donor in a cohort sampled during active COVID-19. Both conserved end residues are part of each CDR3. The D gene is left open where the match is weak. Clone size is not always given. Where it is, it says once, few, many or a class for expanded clones.

.	TRBD2	TRBV4-3	TRBJ2-1	TGCGCCAGCAGCCCCGGGACTAGCGGGAGATTCGGTGAGCAGTTCTTC	CASSPGTSGRFGEQFF
.	.	TRBV18	TRBJ1-3	TGTGCCAGCTCACCAGCCTCGGGGTTCTCTGGAAACACCATATATTTT	CASSPASGFSGNTIYF
medium-sized	.	TRBV2	TRBJ1-2	TGTGCCAGCAGTGACTTCGGGACATCCGCGAACTATGGCTACACCTTC	CASSDFGTSANYGYTF
.	.	TRBV7-9	TRBJ2-6	TGTGCCAGCACCGGGCCCTCTGGGGCCAACGTCCTGACTTTC	CASTGPSGANVLTF
few	.	TRBV28	TRBJ1-4	TGTGCCAGCAGTTTATCGGGGTGGGCAACTAATGAAAAACTGTTTTTT	CASSLSGWATNEKLFF
.	TRBD1	TRBV14	TRBJ1-1	TGTGCCAGCAGCCGAGACAGGGTGGGGACTGAAGCTTTCTTT	CASSRDRVGTEAFF
.	.	TRBV6-6	TRBJ1-5	TGTGCCAGCAGACAGCGGGGCGGGGGGAGCAATCAGCCCCAGCATTTT	CASRQRGGGSNQPQHF
.	TRBD2	TRBV3-1/TRBV3-2	TRBJ2-5	TGTGCCAGCAGCCAAGGGATAGCGGGGATCCAAGAGACCCAGTACTTC	CASSQGIAGIQETQYF
.	.	TRBV27	TRBJ2-6	TGTGCCAGCAGTCCCCAGTCTGGGGCCAACGTCCTGACTTTC	CASSPQSGANVLTF
.	.	TRBV4-2	TRBJ1-5	TGTGCCAGCAGCCAAAGGCAAGGACACGACAATCAGCCCCAGCATTTT	CASSQRQGHDNQPQHF
.	TRBD1	TRBV10-3	TRBJ2-5	TGTGCCATCAGGGCGACAGGGGGCAGAGAGACCCAGTACTTC	CAIRATGGRETQYF
.	TRBD1	TRBV5-4	TRBJ1-6	TGTGCCAGCAGCTTACAGGGCGCCCAGGGGGCACCCCTCCACTTT	CASSLQGAQGAPLHF
.	.	TRBV5-1	TRBJ2-5	TGCGCCAGCAGCCGGTCGAGAGAGACCCAGTACTTC	CASSRSRETQYF
.	.	TRBV6-2/TRBV6-3	TRBJ2-1	TGTGCCAGCAGCCTCACCCAGGGGCGTCAGTTCTTC	CASSLTQGRQFF
.	TRBD2	TRBV28	TRBJ2-1	TGTGCCAGCACCCCCATGGTAGCGGGAGTGGGCCACAATGAGCAGTTCTTC	CASTPMVAGVGHNEQFF
.	.	TRBV5-8	TRBJ2-6	TGTGCCAGCAGCTCCCCAGGGGCCAACGTCCTGACTTTC	CASSSPGANVLTF
.	.	TRBV18	TRBJ1-1	TGTGCCAGCTCAGGAGCAAGAAGTATCCGGGGAACTGAAGCTTTCTTT	CASSGARSIRGTEAFF
.	TRBD1	TRBV9	TRBJ2-1	TGTGCCAGCACCCCGGATCAGGGGGCAAGAGGGCAGTTCTTC	CASTPDQGARGQFF
.	.	TRBV2	TRBJ2-5	TGTGCCAGCTCGAGGGAGACCCAGTACTTC	CASSRETQYF
.	TRBD1	TRBV11-2	TRBJ1-1	TGTGCCAGCAGCCTCCGAACTCGGACAGGCTACACTGAAGCTTTCTTT	CASSLRTRTGYTEAFF
few	.	TRBV21-1	TRBJ1-1	TGTGCCAGCAGCAAACCCCCAGACCGGGAAGCGGCTGAAGCTTTCTTT	CASSKPPDREAAEAFF
few	.	TRBV4-1	TRBJ1-2	TGCGCCAGCAGCCAAGCAACCGGGACACAGACTTATGGCTACACCTTC	CASSQATGTQTYGYTF
once	.	TRBV30	TRBJ1-4	TGTGCCTGGACGATGGGCAGGGGTGGAAAACTGTTTTTT	CAWTMGRGGKLFF
.	.	TRBV5-1	TRBJ2-5	TGCGCCAGCAGCTCGTCCAACACAGGGCGCGGAGAGACCCAGTACTTC	CASSSSNTGRGETQYF
.	TRBD1	TRBV24-1	TRBJ2-7	TGTGCCACCAGTGATGCGGGGACAGGGGGTGGGCAGTACTTC	CATSDAGTGGGQYF
.	.	TRBV28	TRBJ1-1	TGTGCCAGCAGTTATCCCCGAGGGGGGGACACTGAAGCTTTCTTT	CASSYPRGGDTEAFF
.	.	TRBV7-3	TRBJ2-1	TGTGCCAGCAGCTTAAACGGGTACAATGAGCAGTTCTTC	CASSLNGYNEQFF
once	.	TRBV7-8	TRBJ2-1	TGTGCCAGCAGCTTATTCAGGGCCTGGTCCTACAATGAGCAGTTCTTC	CASSLFRAWSYNEQFF
.	TRBD2	TRBV9	TRBJ2-3	TGTGCCAGCAGCCCGGATAGCGGGGGCACAGATACGCAGTATTTT	CASSPDSGGTDTQYF
.	.	TRBV28	TRBJ1-5	TGTGCCAGCAGTCCTGGACAAACAAGCCAGCCCCAGCATTTT	CASSPGQTSQPQHF
few	.	TRBV12-3/TRBV12-4	TRBJ1-1	TGTGCCAGCAGTTCAGGGCCGAACACTGAAGCTTTCTTT	CASSSGPNTEAFF
.	TRBD1	TRBV7-9	TRBJ1-4	TGTGCCAGCAGCTTACGACAGGGTGACGAAAAACTGTTTTTT	CASSLRQGDEKLFF
.	TRBD1	TRBV4-1	TRBJ2-1	TGCGCCAGCAGCCAACTGCCTGCGACAGGGGGCTTAAATGAGCAGTTCTTC	CASSQLPATGGLNEQFF
.	.	TRBV5-1	TRBJ2-5	TGCGCCAGCAGCTCGGGACTGCCTCAAGAGACCCAGTACTTC	CASSSGLPQETQYF
.	.	TRBV5-1	TRBJ2-5	TGCGCCAGCAGCTCGGGGGGCGGTGAGACCCAGTACTTC	CASSSGGGETQYF
.	TRBD2	TRBV5-6	TRBJ2-7	TGTGCCAGCAGCCCTACTAGCGGAAGAGGGGAGCAGTACTTC	CASSPTSGRGEQYF
.	.	TRBV3-1/TRBV3-2	TRBJ1-3	TGTGCCAGCAGCCCTCCGGGGAGAGACACCATATATTTT	CASSPPGRDTIYF
.	.	TRBV27	TRBJ2-7	TGTGCCAGCACCACGGGGGGCAGCTACGAGCAGTACTTC	CASTTGGSYEQYF
.	.	TRBV14	TRBJ2-3	TGTGCCAGCAGCCTCCTCGGGCAGGGGCCAGATACGCAGTATTTT	CASSLLGQGPDTQYF
.	.	TRBV6-1	TRBJ1-2	TGTGCCAGCAGTGAAGGGAGGAGGGTTAGGGCGGGATACTATGGCTACACCTTC	CASSEGRRVRAGYYGYTF
.	.	TRBV29-1	TRBJ2-7	TGCAGCGTTGAAGACCGACAGGTTTTATCCTACGAGCAGTACTTC	CSVEDRQVLSYEQYF
.	TRBD2	TRBV27	TRBJ2-3	TGTGCCAGCAGTCCCGGGACTAGTGGGGTTACGCAGTATTTT	CASSPGTSGVTQYF
.	.	TRBV28	TRBJ2-3	TGTGCCAGCTCAAACAGGTCCCCAGATACGCAGTATTTT	CASSNRSPDTQYF
.	TRBD1	TRBV18	TRBJ2-7	TGTGCCAGTCGGAATGACAGGGGCTCCTACGAGCAGTACTTC	CASRNDRGSYEQYF
few	.	TRBV28	TRBJ1-2	TGTGCCCTCGGGGGGGGCGCTAACTATGGCTACACCTTC	CALGGGANYGYTF
few	TRBD2	TRBV7-2	TRBJ2-7	TGTGCCAGCAGCTTAATAGGGACTAGCGGGAGCTCCTACGAGCAGTACTTC	CASSLIGTSGSSYEQYF